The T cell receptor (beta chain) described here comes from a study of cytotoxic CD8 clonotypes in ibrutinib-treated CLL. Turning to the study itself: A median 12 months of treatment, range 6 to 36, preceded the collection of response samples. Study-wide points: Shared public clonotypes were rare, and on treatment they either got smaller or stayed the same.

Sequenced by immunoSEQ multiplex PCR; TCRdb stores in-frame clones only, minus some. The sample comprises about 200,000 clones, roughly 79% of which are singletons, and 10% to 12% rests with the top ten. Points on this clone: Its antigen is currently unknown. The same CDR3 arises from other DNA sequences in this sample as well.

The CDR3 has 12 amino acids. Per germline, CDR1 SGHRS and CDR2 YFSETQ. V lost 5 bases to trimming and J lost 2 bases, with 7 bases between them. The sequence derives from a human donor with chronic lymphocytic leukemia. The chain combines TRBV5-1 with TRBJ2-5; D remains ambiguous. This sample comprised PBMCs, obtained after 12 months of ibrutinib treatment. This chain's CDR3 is CASSQIQETQYF. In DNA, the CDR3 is TGCGCCAGCAGTCAAATACAAGAGACCCAGTACTTC.